These 28 T cell receptor beta chains originate from one sample sequenced in a study of shared clonotypes between healthy human individuals. TCRdb's table, derived via immunoSEQ multiplex PCR, lists solely in-frame clones and lacks some. The sample shows around 510,000 clones, approximately 95% of them seen only once. The source material was naive CD4+ T cells sorted from blood. Subset meaning: CD45RA+ positively selected. The receptors here all came from a woman aged 25 to 45 in good health.

This chain uses TRBV7-2 with TRBJ2-5, with D maybe TRBD2 (5 bases). Germline CDR1 and CDR2: SGHTA and FQGNSA. CDR3 length equals 13 residues. V was shortened by 4 bases and J by 0 bases, with 6 bases between the two germline ends. The CDR3 reads CASSYGDQETQYF. Here the CDR3 DNA reads TGTGCCAGCAGCTACGGGGACCAAGAGACCCAGTACTTC.

The chain uses TRBV5-1 and TRBJ2-1; 8 bases are shared with TRBD2. The CDR3 loop spans 16 amino acids. V shed 3 bases, J shed 6 bases, and the junction held 11 bases outside the gene matches. Germline CDR1 reads SGHRS; CDR2 reads YFSETQ. The CDR3 bases are TGCGCCAGCAGCTCACTTAGCGGGATCGCTTTCAATGAGCAGTTCTTC. Amino acids: CASSSLSGIAFNEQFF. Full variable domain (rest looked up from reference TRBV5-1 and TRBJ2-1): KAGVTQTPRYLIKTRGQQVTLSCSPISGHRSVSWYQQTPGQGLQFLFEYFSETQRNKGNFPGRFSGRQFSNSRSEMNVSTLELGDSALYLCASSSLSGIAFNEQFFGPGTRLTVL.

The gene calls are TRBV6-1 and TRBJ1-4; D is possibly TRBD1 (5 bases). This CDR3 is 16 amino acids long. Trimming pared 2 bases from V and 8 bases from J, leaving 18 bases between. Germline V gives CDR1 MNHNS, CDR2 SASEGT. The chain's CDR3 is CASSEQLSGTGEKLFF. In nucleotides, the CDR3 is TGTGCCAGCAGTGAACAATTATCAGGGACGGGGGAAAAACTGTTTTTT.

The chain recombines TRBV23-1 with TRBJ2-5; 9 nucleotides align to TRBD1. The J call may be in error: the DNA end matches TRBJ2-7 better. TRBV23-1 is reported as an ORF; its role is uncertain. This CDR3 region has 15 residues. CDR3 protein: CASSPAGTGRFEQYF. The CDR3 nucleotides read TGCGCCAGCAGTCCCGCGGGGACAGGGCGTTTCGAGCAGTACTTC.

V gene TRBV18 combines with J gene TRBJ2-1, with TRBD1 matching over 11 bases. Germline CDR1 reads KGHSH; CDR2 reads LQKENI. With 3 bases clipped from V and 8 bases from J, the junction kept 9 bases outside the gene matches. The CDR3 is 16 amino acids. The CDR3 sequence: CASSPRNPGQGDEQFF. The CDR3 DNA follows: TGTGCCAGCTCACCTAGAAATCCGGGACAGGGGGATGAGCAGTTCTTC.

The genes are TRBV19 and TRBJ1-1; the D is unclear. Germline CDR1 and CDR2: LNHDA and SQIVND (reference sequence). The CDR3 loop spans 13 amino acids. V was shortened by 4 bases and J by 2 bases, with 8 bases between the two germline ends. In DNA form, the CDR3 reads TGTGCCAGTAGTAGACGGGTAAACACTGAAGCTTTCTTT. Amino acids: CASSRRVNTEAFF.

J is TRBJ1-4 and V is TRBV6-6; 9 bases are shared with TRBD1. Germline CDR1 is MNHNY and CDR2 is SVGAGI (reference sequence). This CDR3 contains 15 residues. V gave up 5 bases and J gave up 6 bases; unmatched junction bases: 7. The DNA of the CDR3 is TGTGCCAGCAGTGGAGGGGGACAGGGTGATGAAAAACTGTTTTTT. Its translation: CASSGGGQGDEKLFF.

CDR3 DNA: TGTGCCAGCAGCACTAGCGGGGAAGAGACCCAGTACTTC. It translates to CASSTSGEETQYF. This chain connects TRBV7-8 to TRBJ2-5; TRBD2 matches 10 bases. The CDR3 runs to 13 residues. With 5 bases clipped from V and 3 bases from J, the junction kept 0 bases outside the gene matches. Per the germline V gene, CDR1 is SGHVS and CDR2 is FQNEAQ.

The chain recombines TRBV4-2 with TRBJ2-1; TRBD2 agrees at 9 bases. The CDR3 runs 16 residues. J gave up 8 bases and V 0 bases, and 8 bases lay outside the gene matches. Per the germline V gene, CDR1 is LGHNA and CDR2 is YNFKEQ. In DNA form, the CDR3 reads TGTGCCAGCAGCCAAGATGGGGTAGCGGGAGCTCATGAGCAGTTCTTC. It translates to CASSQDGVAGAHEQFF.

J is TRBJ1-5 and V is TRBV6-1; perhaps TRBD1 as D (5 bases). This CDR3 spans 12 amino acids. Between the trimmed V and J ends, which lost 9 bases and 7 bases, there was a span of 13 bases. The germline gives CDR1 MNHNS, CDR2 SASEGT. CDR3 DNA sequence: TGTGCCAGTAAGGGGCTGGACCAGCCCCAGCATTTT. It yields the protein CASKGLDQPQHF.

The chain couples TRBV19 to TRBJ2-3, with D tentatively TRBD2 (5 bases). The length of the CDR3 is 18 residues. Germline V CDR1 and CDR2: LNHDA, SQIVND (reference sequence). V shed 0 bases and J shed 0 bases, with 16 bases lying between them. CDR3 sequence: CASSIEGSGPSSTDTQYF. CDR3 nucleotides: TGTGCCAGTAGTATAGAGGGCAGCGGACCCAGTAGCACAGATACGCAGTATTTT.

CDR3 protein: CASRKGQGDMGMGEQYF. The CDR3 region has the DNA TGTGCCAGCAGAAAGGGACAGGGTGACATGGGTATGGGCGAGCAGTACTTC. V and J are TRBV5-5 and TRBJ2-7, with TRBD1 matching over 9 bases. This CDR3 contains 17 residues. Losses at the gene ends were 5 bases for V and 6 bases for J; bases not matched to a gene: 18. Germline assignment: CDR1 SGHKS and CDR2 YYEKEE (reference sequence). The variable domain in full, with the rest retrieved from reference TRBV5-5 and TRBJ2-7, is DAGVTQSPTHLIKTRGQQVTLRCSPISGHKSVSWYQQVLGQGPQFIFQYYEKEERGRGNFPDRFSARQFPNYSSELNVNALLLGDSALYLCASRKGQGDMGMGEQYFGPGTRLTVT.

The rearrangement links TRBV5-1 to TRBJ2-1; TRBD2 agrees at 11 bases. V lost 3 bases and J lost 2; bases outside the gene matches: 7. The CDR3 is made up of 17 amino acids. Looked up from germline, CDR1 is SGHRS and CDR2 is YFSETQ. The CDR3 nucleotides are TGCGCCAGCAGCTCTCAGTTAGCGGGAGGGACCTACAATGAGCAGTTCTTC. Protein sequence: CASSSQLAGGTYNEQFF.

DNA for the CDR3: TGTGCCAGCAGTTCGGGACAGGGTGGAAACACCATATATTTT. This sequence encodes CASSSGQGGNTIYF. This chain links TRBV2 with TRBJ1-3, with TRBD1 matching over 9 bases. Looked up from germline, CDR1 is SNHLY and CDR2 is FYNNEI. The junction had 2 bases not matched to a gene; V was cut back by 5 bases and J by 3 bases. This CDR3 spans 14 amino acids.

The chain is built from TRBV28 and TRBJ2-3; a weak D match, TRBD1 (6 bases). The CDR3 sequence is 16 residues long. The V gene's germline CDR1 is MDHEN and CDR2 SYDVKM. Trimming took off 4 bases at V and 2 bases at J, with 16 bases between the two ends. The CDR3 bases are TGTGCCAGCAGTTCCCCGCAGGGGTCAACCACAGATACGCAGTATTTT. Translating gives CASSSPQGSTTDTQYF.

The chain uses TRBV18 and TRBJ1-1, with D possibly being TRBD1 (6 bases). The CDR3 has 14 amino acids. CDR1 is KGHSH, CDR2 LQKENI, per germline. Trimming left V 3 bases short and J 3 bases short, with 11 bases between. The CDR3, as DNA: TGTGCCAGCTCACCGAGGGGGGCACACACTGAAGCTTTCTTT. Its protein product is CASSPRGAHTEAFF.

Concerning this clone: Other DNA sequences within the sample encode an identical CDR3. The chain carries TRBV20-1 and TRBJ2-3, with D unclear. The CDR3 runs 11 residues. The germline CDR1 and CDR2 sequences are DFQATT and SNEGSKA (reference sequence). The CDR3 spells CSAPLGDTQYF. The DNA of the CDR3 is TGCAGCGCCCCCCTCGGAGATACGCAGTATTTT.

The V call is TRBV6-1, the J call TRBJ2-7; 7 bases fit TRBD1. The CDR3 is made up of 13 amino acids. The V and J ends lost 5 bases and 4 bases, in that order; junction bases with no gene match: 5. Germline lookup yields CDR1 MNHNS and CDR2 SASEGT. The DNA of the CDR3 is TGTGCCAGCAGTACCGGGACAGATTACGAGCAGTACTTC. This sequence encodes CASSTGTDYEQYF.

The gene calls are TRBV6-6 and TRBJ2-7, with TRBD1 as a possible D gene (7 bases). CDR3 length: 14 amino acids. The germline gives CDR1 MNHNY, CDR2 SVGAGI (reference sequence). The V end lost 7 bases, the J end lost 4 bases, and 17 bases lay between the germline ends. The DNA for the CDR3 is TGTGCCAGCACCCCAGGGGGGAAAGAATACGAGCAGTACTTC. This encodes CASTPGGKEYEQYF.

The rearrangement joins TRBV7-6 to TRBJ2-6; D might be TRBD1 (5 bases). Trimming removed 5 bases at V and 4 bases at J, with 12 bases between. The CDR3 runs to 15 residues. CDR1 and CDR2 (germline): SGHVS, FNYEAQ. This CDR3 is CASSTGHGGANVLTF. The CDR3 nucleotides read TGTGCCAGCAGCACCGGACACGGCGGGGCCAACGTCCTGACTTTC.

The chain combines TRBV18 with TRBJ2-1; possibly TRBD2 for D (6 bases). V was shortened by 6 bases and J by 3 bases, with 15 bases between the two germline ends. The CDR3 is 15 residues long. Germline values: CDR1 KGHSH, CDR2 LQKENI. The DNA of the CDR3 is TGTGCCAGCTCCCACTCTAGCGAAGACTACAATGAGCAGTTCTTC. Residues: CASSHSSEDYNEQFF.

The J gene is TRBJ1-1, the V gene TRBV28, with 9 bases matching TRBD1. V gave up 7 bases and J gave up 7 bases; unmatched junction bases: 7. This CDR3 is built from 13 residues. The germline V gene encodes CDR1 MDHEN and CDR2 SYDVKM. CDR3 loop: CASNLDRGSEAFF. DNA of the CDR3: TGTGCCAGCAACTTGGACAGGGGAAGTGAAGCTTTCTTT.

The rearrangement links TRBV27 to TRBJ2-1; TRBD1 matches at 9 bases. The CDR3 spans 14 residues. CDR1 is MNHEY and CDR2 is SMNVEV in the germline V gene (reference sequence). Losses at the gene ends were 5 bases for V and 7 bases for J; bases not matched to a gene: 6. The CDR3 DNA is TGTGCCAGCAGTCCCATTGGACAGGGGAATGAGCAGTTCTTC. It is translated as CASSPIGQGNEQFF.

The chain combines TRBV7-6 with TRBJ1-5, with D tentatively TRBD1 (5 bases). The CDR3 contains 13 residues. Trimming cost V 1 base and J 10 bases, with 11 bases left between them. Germline CDR1 and CDR2: SGHVS and FNYEAQ. The DNA of the CDR3 is TGTGCCAGCAGCTTAGGAGGGGTGGAACCCCAGCATTTT. Translating gives CASSLGGVEPQHF.

The V call is TRBV29-1, the J call TRBJ1-3; D is undetermined. Germline V lookup: CDR1 SQVTM, CDR2 ANQGSEA. This CDR3 has 12 residues. V was cut by 4 bases and J by 2 bases, with 6 bases left in between. Written as DNA, the CDR3 is TGCAGCGTTGCGGTGCCTGGAAACACCATATATTTT. Translated: CSVAVPGNTIYF.

The CDR3 DNA follows: TGTGCCAGCAGTTCCACAGGAGATCCTAGCACAGATACGCAGTATTTT. Amino acids: CASSSTGDPSTDTQYF. The chain carries TRBV28 and TRBJ2-3; weak D call: TRBD1 (5 bases). Germline values: CDR1 MDHEN, CDR2 SYDVKM. The CDR3 is made up of 16 amino acids. Trimming shortened V by 4 bases and J by 0 bases, and 14 bases separated the two germline ends.

The CDR3 reads CASSLGGRHQYF. The CDR3 region has the DNA TGTGCCAGCAGTTTAGGGGGGCGGCACCAGTACTTC. The chain has TRBV28 and TRBJ2-7; D is possibly TRBD1 or TRBD2 (6 bases each). Germline V gene lookup returns CDR1 MDHEN and CDR2 SYDVKM. Trimming cost V 2 bases and J 10 bases, with 12 bases left between them. The length of the CDR3 is 12 residues.

The chain employs TRBV7-2 and TRBJ2-2; 7 bases match TRBD1. CDR1 and CDR2 from the germline V gene are SGHTA and FQGNSA. The CDR3 length is 14 residues. Losses at the gene ends were 11 bases for V and 3 bases for J; bases not matched to a gene: 9. In nucleotides, the CDR3 is TGTGCCGTATTAACGACAGGGCACACCGGGGAGCTGTTTTTT. Residues: CAVLTTGHTGELFF. Looking up the rest from reference TRBV7-2 and TRBJ2-2 gives the full variable domain: GAGVSQSPSNKVTEKGKDVELRCDPISGHTALYWYRQSLGQGLEFLIYFQGNSAPDKSGLPSDRFSAERTGGSVSTLTIQRTQQEDSAVYLCAVLTTGHTGELFFGEGSRLTVL.